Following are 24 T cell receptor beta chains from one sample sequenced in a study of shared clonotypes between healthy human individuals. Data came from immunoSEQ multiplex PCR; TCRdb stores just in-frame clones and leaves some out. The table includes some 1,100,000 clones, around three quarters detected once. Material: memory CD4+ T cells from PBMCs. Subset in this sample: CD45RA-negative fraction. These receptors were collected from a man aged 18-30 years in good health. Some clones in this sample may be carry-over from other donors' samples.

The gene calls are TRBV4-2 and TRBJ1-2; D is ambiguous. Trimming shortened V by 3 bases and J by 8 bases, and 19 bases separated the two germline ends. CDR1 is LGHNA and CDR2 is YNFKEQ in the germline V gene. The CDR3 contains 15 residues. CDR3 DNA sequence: TGTGCCAGCAGCCAGAGGAAGGGAGTTATTGGAGGCTACACCTTC. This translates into CASSQRKGVIGGYTF.

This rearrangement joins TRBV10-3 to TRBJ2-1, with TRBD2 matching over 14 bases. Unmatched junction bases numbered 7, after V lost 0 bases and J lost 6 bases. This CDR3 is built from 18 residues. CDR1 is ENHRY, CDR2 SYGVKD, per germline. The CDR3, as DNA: TGTGCCATCAGTGAGTCCCGGACTAGCGGGAGGTCGATCAATGAGCAGTTCTTC. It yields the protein CAISESRTSGRSINEQFF.

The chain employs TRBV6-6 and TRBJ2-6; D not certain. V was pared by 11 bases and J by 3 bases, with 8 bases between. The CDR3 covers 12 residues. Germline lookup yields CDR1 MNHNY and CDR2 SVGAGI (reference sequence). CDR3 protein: CAAAGGANVLTF. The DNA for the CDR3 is TGTGCCGCCGCCGGTGGGGCCAACGTCCTGACTTTC.

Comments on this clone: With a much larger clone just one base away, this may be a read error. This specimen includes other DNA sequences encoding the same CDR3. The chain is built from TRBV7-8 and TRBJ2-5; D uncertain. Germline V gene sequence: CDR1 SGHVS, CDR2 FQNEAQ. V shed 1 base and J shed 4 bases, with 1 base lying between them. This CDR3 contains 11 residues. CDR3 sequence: CASSLVETQYF. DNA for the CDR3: TGTGCCAGCAGCTTAGTAGAGACCCAGTACTTC.

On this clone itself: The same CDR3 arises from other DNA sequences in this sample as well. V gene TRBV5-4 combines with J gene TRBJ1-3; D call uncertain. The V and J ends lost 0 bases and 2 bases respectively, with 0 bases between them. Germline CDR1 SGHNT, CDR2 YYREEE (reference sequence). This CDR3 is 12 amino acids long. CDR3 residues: CASSLAGNTIYF. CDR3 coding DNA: TGTGCCAGCAGCTTGGCTGGAAACACCATATATTTT.

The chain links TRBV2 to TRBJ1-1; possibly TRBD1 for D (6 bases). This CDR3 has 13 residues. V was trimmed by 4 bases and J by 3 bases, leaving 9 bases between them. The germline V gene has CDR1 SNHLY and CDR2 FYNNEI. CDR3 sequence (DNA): TGTGCCAGCAGTGGAGAGGGGGACACTGAAGCTTTCTTT. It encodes CASSGEGDTEAFF.

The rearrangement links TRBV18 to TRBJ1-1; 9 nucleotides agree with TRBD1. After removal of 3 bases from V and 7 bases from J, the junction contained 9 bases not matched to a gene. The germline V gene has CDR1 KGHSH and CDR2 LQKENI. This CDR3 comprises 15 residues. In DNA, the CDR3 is TGTGCCAGCTCACCTATATACAGGGGGCGCGGTGAAGCTTTCTTT. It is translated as CASSPIYRGRGEAFF.

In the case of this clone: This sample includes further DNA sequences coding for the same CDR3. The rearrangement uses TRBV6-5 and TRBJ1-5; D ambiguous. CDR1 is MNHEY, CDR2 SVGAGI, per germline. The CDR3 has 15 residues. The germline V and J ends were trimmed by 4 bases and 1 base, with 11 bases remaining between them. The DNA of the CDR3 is TGTGCCAGCAGTTCTTCTTTTTTAAGCAATCAGCCCCAGCATTTT. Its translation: CASSSSFLSNQPQHF.

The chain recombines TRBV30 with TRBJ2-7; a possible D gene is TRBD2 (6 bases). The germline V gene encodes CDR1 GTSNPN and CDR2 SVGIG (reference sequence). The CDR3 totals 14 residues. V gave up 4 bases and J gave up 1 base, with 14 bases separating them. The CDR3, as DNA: TGTGCCTGGAAGAGGCGCGGGGCGTCCTACGAGCAGTACTTC. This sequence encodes CAWKRRGASYEQYF.

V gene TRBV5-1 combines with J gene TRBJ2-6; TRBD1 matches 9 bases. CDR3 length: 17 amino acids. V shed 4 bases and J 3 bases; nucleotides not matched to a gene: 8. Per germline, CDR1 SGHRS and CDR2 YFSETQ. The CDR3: CASSRTGDMIGANVLTF. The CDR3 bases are TGCGCCAGCAGCCGGACAGGGGATATGATTGGGGCCAACGTCCTGACTTTC.

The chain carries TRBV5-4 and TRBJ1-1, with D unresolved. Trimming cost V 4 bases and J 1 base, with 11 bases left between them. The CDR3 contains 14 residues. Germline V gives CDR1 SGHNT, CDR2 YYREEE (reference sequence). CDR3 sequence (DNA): TGTGCCAGCAGCCAAGGAGGGCGGAACACTGAAGCTTTCTTT. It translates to CASSQGGRNTEAFF.

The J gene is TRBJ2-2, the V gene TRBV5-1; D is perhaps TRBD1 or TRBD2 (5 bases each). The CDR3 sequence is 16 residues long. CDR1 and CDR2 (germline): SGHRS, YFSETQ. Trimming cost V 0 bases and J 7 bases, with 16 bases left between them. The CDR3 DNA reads TGCGCCAGCAGCTTGGAACCCCGGGGCATCGGCGGGGAGCTGTTTTTT. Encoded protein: CASSLEPRGIGGELFF.

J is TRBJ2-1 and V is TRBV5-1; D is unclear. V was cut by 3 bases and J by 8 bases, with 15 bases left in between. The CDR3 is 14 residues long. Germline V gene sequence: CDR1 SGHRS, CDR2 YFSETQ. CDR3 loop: CASSYRSPPHEQFF. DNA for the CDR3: TGCGCCAGCAGCTACCGGTCCCCGCCTCATGAGCAGTTCTTC.

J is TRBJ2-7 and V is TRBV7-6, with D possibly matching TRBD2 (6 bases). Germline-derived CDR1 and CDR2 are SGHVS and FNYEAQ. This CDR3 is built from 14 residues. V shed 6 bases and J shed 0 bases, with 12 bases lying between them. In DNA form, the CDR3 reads TGTGCCAGCAGACAAGGAGCGGGCTCCTACGAGCAGTACTTC. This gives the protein CASRQGAGSYEQYF.

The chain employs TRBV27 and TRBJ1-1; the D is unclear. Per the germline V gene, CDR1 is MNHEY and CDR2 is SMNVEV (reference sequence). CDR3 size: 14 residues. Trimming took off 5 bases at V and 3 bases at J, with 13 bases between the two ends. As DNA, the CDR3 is TGTGCCAGCAGTCAGCAGGAGAGGTACACTGAAGCTTTCTTT. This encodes CASSQQERYTEAFF.

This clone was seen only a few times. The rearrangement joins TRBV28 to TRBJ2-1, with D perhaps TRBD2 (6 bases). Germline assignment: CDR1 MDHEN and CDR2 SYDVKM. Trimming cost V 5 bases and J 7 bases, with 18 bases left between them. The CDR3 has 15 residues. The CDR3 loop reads CASSPAGGRTNEQFF. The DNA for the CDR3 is TGTGCCAGCAGTCCCGCCGGAGGGCGCACGAATGAGCAGTTCTTC.

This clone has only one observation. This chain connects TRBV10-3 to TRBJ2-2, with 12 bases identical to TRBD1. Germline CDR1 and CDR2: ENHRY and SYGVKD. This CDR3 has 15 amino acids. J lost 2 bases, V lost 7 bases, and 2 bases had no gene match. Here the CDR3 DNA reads TGTGCCATCAAGGGACAGGGGGCAAACACCGGGGAGCTGTTTTTT. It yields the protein CAIKGQGANTGELFF.

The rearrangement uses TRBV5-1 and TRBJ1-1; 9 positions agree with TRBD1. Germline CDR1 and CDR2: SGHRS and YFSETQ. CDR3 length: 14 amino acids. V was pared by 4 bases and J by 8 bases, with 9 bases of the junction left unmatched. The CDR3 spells CASSLKTTGGEAFF. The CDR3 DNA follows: TGCGCCAGCAGCCTGAAGACGACAGGGGGGGAAGCTTTCTTT.

The chain's CDR3 is CASSPPPSGRAGLDEQYF. In DNA form, the CDR3 reads TGTGCCAGCAGTCCACCCCCGAGCGGGAGGGCTGGTTTGGACGAGCAGTACTTC. The V and J genes are TRBV27 and TRBJ2-7; 10 nucleotides line up with TRBD2. Per germline, CDR1 MNHEY and CDR2 SMNVEV (reference sequence). This CDR3 spans 18 amino acids. The ends lost 5 bases at V and 5 bases at J; junction bases unmatched: 18.

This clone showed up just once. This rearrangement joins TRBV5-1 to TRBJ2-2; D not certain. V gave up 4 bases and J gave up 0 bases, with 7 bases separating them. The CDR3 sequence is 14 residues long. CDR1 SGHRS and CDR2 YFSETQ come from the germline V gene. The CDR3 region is CASSPPTNTGELFF. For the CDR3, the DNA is TGCGCCAGCAGCCCTCCCACGAACACCGGGGAGCTGTTTTTT.

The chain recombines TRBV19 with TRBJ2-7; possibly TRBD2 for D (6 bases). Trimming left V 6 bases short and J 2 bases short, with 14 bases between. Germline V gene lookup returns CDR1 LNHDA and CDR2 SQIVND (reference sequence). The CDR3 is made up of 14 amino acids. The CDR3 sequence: CASSRDGRAYEQYF. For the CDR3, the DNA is TGTGCCAGTAGCCGGGACGGGAGAGCCTACGAGCAGTACTTC.

The CDR3: CAWSVAGPLEQYF. Here the CDR3 DNA reads TGTGCCTGGAGTGTAGCCGGTCCCCTCGAGCAGTACTTC. The V and J genes are TRBV30 and TRBJ2-7; unclear D gene. V was shortened by 0 bases and J by 6 bases, with 12 bases between the two germline ends. Germline-derived CDR1 and CDR2 are GTSNPN and SVGIG (reference sequence). The CDR3 runs 13 residues.

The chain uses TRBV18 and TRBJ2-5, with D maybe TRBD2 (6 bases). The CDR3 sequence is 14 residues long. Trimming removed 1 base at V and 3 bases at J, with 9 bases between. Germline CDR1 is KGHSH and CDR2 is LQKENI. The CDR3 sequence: CASSPQRAKETQYF. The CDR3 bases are TGTGCCAGCTCACCACAGCGGGCGAAAGAGACCCAGTACTTC. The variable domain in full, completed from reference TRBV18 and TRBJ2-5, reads NAGVMQNPRHLVRRRGQEARLRCSPMKGHSHVYWYRQLPEEGLKFMVYLQKENIIDESGMPKERFSAEFPKEGPSILRIQQVVRGDSAAYFCASSPQRAKETQYFGPGTRLLVL.

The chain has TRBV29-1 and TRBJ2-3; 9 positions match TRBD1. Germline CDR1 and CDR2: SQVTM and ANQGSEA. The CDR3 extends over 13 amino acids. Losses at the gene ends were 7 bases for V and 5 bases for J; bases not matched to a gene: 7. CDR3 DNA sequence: TGCAGCGGTGCGGGACAGGGCGGAGATACGCAGTATTTT. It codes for CSGAGQGGDTQYF.